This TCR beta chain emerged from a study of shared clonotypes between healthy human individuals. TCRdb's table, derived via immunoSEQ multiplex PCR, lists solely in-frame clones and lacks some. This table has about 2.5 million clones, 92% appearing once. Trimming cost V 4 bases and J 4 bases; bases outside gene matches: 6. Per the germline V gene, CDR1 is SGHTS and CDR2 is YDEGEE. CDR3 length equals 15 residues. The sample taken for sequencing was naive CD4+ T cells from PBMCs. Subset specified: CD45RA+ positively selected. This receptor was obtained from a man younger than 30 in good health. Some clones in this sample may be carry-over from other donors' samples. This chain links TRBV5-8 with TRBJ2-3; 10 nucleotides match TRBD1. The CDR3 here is CASSRTGGLADTQYF. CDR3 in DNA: TGTGCCAGCAGCCGGACAGGGGGTCTGGCAGATACGCAGTATTTT.